This is a list of T cell receptor beta chains from one sample in a study of Graves' ophthalmopathy and Graves' hyperthyroidism. TCRdb fed the multiplex PCR reads into MiXCR, producing one record per CDR3 protein. This table holds 620,000 or so distinct CDR3 sequences, approximately 21% found once. Specimen: peripheral blood. Source of these receptors: a woman younger than 35 with stable Graves' hyperthyroidism. Some clones in this sample may be carry-over from other donors' samples. CDR3s include the opening cysteine and the closing phenylalanine or tryptophan. D genes are given only for firm matches. Expanded clones get a size class; other rows say once, few or many, or leave the size out.

j_gene | v_gene | abundance | d_gene | CDR3aa | CDR3nt
TRBJ1-1 | TRBV12-5 | NA | NA | CASGDGLNTEAFF | TGTGCTAGTGGTGACGGACTGAACACTGAAGCTTTCTTT
TRBJ1-1 | TRBV4-1 | few | TRBD1 | CASSQDTGGVTEAFF | TGCGCCAGCAGCCAAGATACAGGGGGAGTCACTGAAGCTTTCTTT
TRBJ1-5 | TRBV11-2 | NA | NA | CASSLAGGQGLRPQHF | TGTGCCAGCAGCCTGGCCGGTGGTCAGGGTCTTCGGCCCCAGCATTTT
TRBJ1-2 | TRBV9 | few | NA | CASSVPGVYGYTF | TGTGCCAGCAGCGTGCCGGGGGTCTATGGCTACACCTTC
TRBJ1-1 | TRBV7-2 | many | NA | CASSWQGNTEAFF | TGTGCCAGCAGCTGGCAGGGGAACACTGAAGCTTTCTTT
TRBJ2-7 | TRBV2 | many | TRBD1 | CASSTTGEVYEQYF | TGTGCCAGCAGTACCACAGGGGAAGTATACGAGCAGTACTTC
TRBJ2-1 | TRBV20-1 | NA | NA | CSGVNAAPLWANEQFF | TGCAGTGGCGTCAATGCGGCCCCTCTTTGGGCCAATGAGCAGTTCTTC
TRBJ1-1 | TRBV15 | NA | NA | CATSRQGGVNTEAFF | TGTGCCACCAGCCGACAAGGGGGAGTGAACACTGAAGCTTTCTTT
TRBJ2-7 | TRBV3-1 | few | NA | CASSLLTGTTYEQYF | TGTGCCAGCAGTCTATTAACCGGGACAACCTACGAGCAGTACTTC
TRBJ2-5 | TRBV7-9 | few | TRBD2 | CASSLGTSGSGKTQYF | TGTGCCAGCAGCTTGGGGACTAGCGGGAGCGGTAAGACCCAGTACTTC
TRBJ1-6 | TRBV2 | many | NA | CASATGNSPLHF | TGTGCCAGTGCGACGGGGAACTCACCCCTCCACTTT
TRBJ2-4 | TRBV19 | NA | NA | CASSIRMGSVLGNDMQYF | TGTGCCAGTAGTATTCGGATGGGTTCCGTGTTGGGAAATGACATGCAGTACTTC
TRBJ2-2 | TRBV6-1 | many | TRBD1 | CASSEQGETGELFF | TGTGCCAGCAGTGAACAGGGGGAAACCGGGGAGCTGTTTTTT
TRBJ1-2 | TRBV12-3/TRBV12-4 | NA | NA | CASSLGASGEVLRGYTF | TGTGCCAGCAGTTTAGGGGCCTCAGGGGAGGTACTGCGTGGGTACACCTTC
TRBJ2-7 | TRBV27 | NA | TRBD1 | CASSSRRQGFSYEQYF | TGTGCCAGCAGTTCTCGTCGACAGGGGTTCTCCTACGAGCAGTACTTC
TRBJ1-2 | TRBV12-3/TRBV12-4 | many | NA | CASSLASSYGYTF | TGTGCCAGCAGTTTAGCCAGCTCGTATGGCTACACCTTC
TRBJ2-4 | TRBV20-1 | many | TRBD2 | CSARDRRQDGRGVNIQYF | TGCAGTGCTAGAGATCGGCGACAGGACGGGAGGGGGGTAAACATTCAGTACTTC
TRBJ2-7 | TRBV12-3/TRBV12-4 | NA | NA | CASTGRGNSYEQYF | TGTGCCAGCACGGGGCGGGGAAACTCCTACGAGCAGTACTTC
TRBJ2-5 | TRBV9 | NA | NA | CASSNTGRQETQYF | TGTGCCAGCAGCAATACGGGACGGCAAGAGACCCAGTACTTC
TRBJ1-1 | TRBV3-1 | many | NA | CASSRGKGRDAEAFF | TGTGCCAGCAGCCGAGGGAAGGGGAGGGACGCTGAAGCTTTCTTT
TRBJ2-5 | TRBV18 | NA | NA | CASLPCQETQYF | TGTGCCAGCTTACCCTGCCAAGAGACCCAGTACTTC
TRBJ1-5 | TRBV6-1 | NA | TRBD1 | CASSKGTVFSNQPQHF | TGTGCCAGCAGTAAAGGGACAGTATTTAGCAATCAGCCCCAGCATTTT
TRBJ1-3 | TRBV20-1 | NA | TRBD1 | CSANNGQVSGNTIYF | TGCAGTGCTAATAACGGACAGGTCTCTGGAAACACCATATATTTT
TRBJ1-1 | TRBV7-8 | NA | NA | CASSNRGGSRTEAFF | TGTGCCAGCAGCAATCGCGGGGGATCGAGGACTGAAGCTTTCTTT
TRBJ1-3 | TRBV12-3/TRBV12-4 | few | TRBD1 | CANRPTGRGNTIYF | TGTGCCAACCGCCCGACAGGGAGAGGAAACACCATATATTTT
TRBJ2-7 | TRBV13 | many | TRBD1 | CASSLNRGYGTYEQYF | TGTGCCAGCAGCTTGAACAGGGGATACGGGACCTACGAGCAGTACTTC
TRBJ2-7 | TRBV7-3 | NA | NA | CASSPQSGNPYEQYF | TGTGCCAGCAGCCCCCAATCCGGGAACCCCTACGAGCAGTACTTC
TRBJ1-5 | TRBV24-1 | NA | NA | CATSGGRYSNQPQHF | TGTGCCACCAGTGGGGGGAGATATAGCAATCAGCCCCAGCATTTT
TRBJ2-5 | TRBV6-1 | many | TRBD1 | CASRRDRGVVAQYF | TGTGCCAGCAGACGGGACAGGGGGGTGGTGGCCCAGTACTTC
TRBJ2-7 | TRBV20-1 | many | TRBD2 | CSAREAGLAVSYEQYF | TGCAGTGCTAGAGAGGCGGGACTAGCGGTCTCCTACGAGCAGTACTTC
TRBJ2-7 | TRBV27 | few | TRBD1 | CASSLYGQGNYEQYF | TGTGCCAGCAGTTTATATGGACAGGGGAACTACGAGCAGTACTTC
TRBJ2-7 | TRBV29-1 | many | NA | CSVVQGTRGYEQYF | TGCAGCGTTGTACAGGGGACTAGAGGCTACGAGCAGTACTTC
TRBJ2-7 | TRBV7-8 | many | NA | CASSLEDVAASYEQYF | TGTGCCAGCAGCTTAGAGGATGTGGCAGCAAGCTACGAGCAGTACTTC
TRBJ1-2 | TRBV20-1 | many | NA | CSANMGASGGYTF | TGCAGTGCTAATATGGGGGCTTCGGGGGGCTACACCTTC
TRBJ2-2 | TRBV2 | NA | NA | CASSAERNTGELFF | TGTGCCAGCAGTGCGGAGAGGAACACCGGGGAGCTGTTTTTT
TRBJ1-1 | TRBV20-1 | NA | NA | CSARDRANTDAFF | TGCAGTGCTAGAGATCGGGCGAACACTGATGCTTTCTTT
TRBJ1-1 | TRBV11-2 | many | TRBD1 | CASSSPTGRGTEAFF | TGTGCCAGCAGCTCACCGACAGGGAGGGGAACTGAAGCTTTCTTT
TRBJ1-2 | TRBV27 | NA | NA | CASSPSGPKYGYTF | TGTGCCAGCAGTCCCTCGGGCCCTAAGTATGGCTACACCTTC
TRBJ1-5 | TRBV24-1 | NA | TRBD1 | CATSDSYRGALGNQPQHF | TGTGCCACCAGTGATTCCTACAGGGGAGCCTTGGGGAATCAGCCCCAGCATTTT
TRBJ2-7 | TRBV28 | many | TRBD2 | CASSLPSGYEQYF | TGTGCCAGCAGTTTACCTAGCGGTTACGAGCAGTACTTC
TRBJ1-6 | TRBV2 | many | TRBD1 | CASSRDRPYNSPLHF | TGTGCCAGCAGCCGGGACAGGCCCTATAATTCACCCCTCCACTTT
TRBJ2-7 | TRBV5-4 | many | NA | CASSLFGGEYEQYF | TGTGCCAGCAGCTTGTTCGGAGGAGAATACGAGCAGTACTTC
TRBJ2-2 | TRBV24-1 | NA | NA | CATSNYWGGTGGLFF | TGTGCCACCAGCAATTACTGGGGCGGCACCGGGGGGCTGTTTTTT
TRBJ1-1 | TRBV19 | few | NA | CASSIGMSTEAFF | TGTGCCAGTAGTATCGGGATGAGCACTGAAGCTTTCTTT
TRBJ1-2 | TRBV30 | few | NA | CAWSLTVGGYTF | TGTGCCTGGAGTTTAACAGTAGGTGGCTACACCTTC
TRBJ1-1 | TRBV12-3/TRBV12-4 | few | NA | CASSWSEGTEAFF | TGTGCCAGCAGTTGGTCGGAGGGCACTGAAGCTTTCTTT
TRBJ1-1 | TRBV30 | many | TRBD1 | CAWRTTGGATEAFF | TGTGCCTGGAGGACAACAGGGGGGGCAACTGAAGCTTTCTTT
TRBJ1-2 | TRBV4-1 | NA | NA | CASSQGNQIYGYTF | TGCGCCAGCTCCCAGGGGAACCAAATCTATGGCTACACCTTC
TRBJ2-3 | TRBV11-2 | few | NA | CASSLGEGIADTQYF | TGTGCCAGCAGTCTAGGTGAGGGGATCGCAGATACGCAGTATTTT
TRBJ2-7 | TRBV6-2/TRBV6-3 | many | TRBD1 | CASSYATGGYEQYF | TGTGCCAGCAGTTACGCGACAGGGGGCTACGAGCAGTACTTC
TRBJ1-6 | TRBV12-3/TRBV12-4 | many | NA | CASSFDLRGPADSPLHF | TGTGCCAGCAGTTTTGACCTACGAGGCCCGGCGGATTCACCCCTCCACTTT
TRBJ2-2 | TRBV29-1 | NA | NA | CSVGEYTGELFF | TGCAGCGTTGGTGAATACACCGGGGAGCTGTTTTTT